Below, 20 T cell receptor beta chains from the same sample are listed, as sequenced in a study of T cell responses to AZD1222 COVID-19 vaccine. The table came from immunoSEQ multiplex PCR; TCRdb's copy has only in-frame clones and leaves some out. Counted here are about 120,000 clones, roughly 92% occurring once; the ten biggest clones make up about 1.5%. The sequencing here drew on peripheral blood, taken on day 0 of AZD1222 vaccination. The receptors shown here come from an adult in good health.

The rearrangement joins TRBV12-1 to TRBJ1-4. TRBV12-1 is a pseudogene. This CDR3 has 19 residues. CDR3 sequence: CASSFPSGTEKVTNEKLFF. CDR3 DNA sequence: TGTGCCAGCAGCTTCCCTTCCGGGACCGAAAAGGTCACTAATGAAAAACTGTTTTTT.

This clone was seen a handful of times. One junction end disagrees with the germline gene, perhaps due to a read error. This chain joins TRBV12-3 or TRBV12-4 and TRBJ1-2; D is unresolved. This CDR3 spans 12 amino acids. The CDR3 bases are TGTGCCAGCAGTACCGGAAGGGTACGGGTGGCCTTC. Translated: CASSTGRVRVAF.

The rearrangement links TRBV5-4 to TRBJ1-3; tentative D call: TRBD1 (5 bases). Germline V gene sequence: CDR1 SGHNT, CDR2 YYREEE (reference sequence). V was cut by 4 bases and J by 0 bases, with 20 bases left in between. The CDR3 has 18 amino acids. This CDR3 reads CASSPRAPGLNSGNTIYF. CDR3 bases: TGTGCCAGCAGCCCGCGGGCCCCAGGGTTGAACTCTGGAAACACCATATATTTT.

This rearrangement joins TRBV7-8 to TRBJ2-7; possible D gene TRBD1, 6 bases. The V gene's germline CDR1 is SGHVS and CDR2 FQNEAQ. V lost 5 bases, J lost 2 bases, and 13 bases lay in between. This CDR3 is built from 14 residues. CDR3 sequence (DNA): TGTGCCAGCAGCCCGAGGGGGTCGGCCTACGAGCAGTACTTC. As protein: CASSPRGSAYEQYF.

This chain joins TRBV9 and TRBJ1-1; no clear D. The CDR3 runs 11 residues. CDR1 is SGDLS, CDR2 YYNGEE, per germline. Trimming took 1 base from V and 6 from J, leaving 4 bases between them. The CDR3 is CASSVYPEAFF. Here the CDR3 DNA reads TGTGCCAGCAGCGTATACCCTGAAGCTTTCTTT. Full variable domain (outside the CDR3, taken from reference TRBV9 and TRBJ1-1): DSGVTQTPKHLITATGQRVTLRCSPRSGDLSVYWYQQSLDQGLQFLIQYYNGEERAKGNILERFSAQQFPDLHSELNLSSLELGDSALYFCASSVYPEAFFGQGTRLTVV.

The V and J genes are TRBV6-5 and TRBJ1-5; TRBD1 might be the D (6 bases). The CDR3 covers 14 residues. V lost 6 bases and J 2 bases, leaving 11 bases between the germline ends. Looked up from germline, CDR1 is MNHEY and CDR2 is SVGAGI. The CDR3, as DNA: TGTGCCAGCAGAACAGGGCGAGGCAATCAGCCCCAGCATTTT. It encodes CASRTGRGNQPQHF.

The V gene is TRBV7-8, the J gene TRBJ1-2, with D perhaps matching TRBD1 (5 bases). The CDR3 has 14 amino acids. The V end lost 2 bases, the J end lost 5 bases, and 12 bases lay between the germline ends. CDR1 and CDR2 (germline): SGHVS, FQNEAQ. In nucleotides, the CDR3 is TGTGCCAGCAGCTTAACCAGGGTATCATATGGCTACACCTTC. Translating gives CASSLTRVSYGYTF.

This CDR3 reads CASSQLQGYNSPLHF. The CDR3 DNA reads TGCGCCAGCAGCCAACTACAGGGATATAATTCACCCCTCCACTTT. The chain couples TRBV4-1 to TRBJ1-6; tentatively, D is TRBD1 (6 bases). Germline assignment: CDR1 MGHRA and CDR2 YSYEKL. This CDR3 has 15 amino acids. Trimming cost V 2 bases and J 4 bases, with 9 bases left between them.

This chain joins TRBV7-9 and TRBJ2-5; D unclear. Germline V lookup: CDR1 SEHNR, CDR2 FQNEAQ (reference sequence). CDR3 length equals 14 residues. Trimming left V 0 bases short and J 3 bases short, with 8 bases between. For the CDR3, the DNA is TGTGCCAGCAGCTTAGCGGCAGGAGAAGAGACCCAGTACTTC. Translation gives CASSLAAGEETQYF.

The V and J genes are TRBV5-1 and TRBJ1-3; D is uncertain. The CDR3 has 13 amino acids. The germline V gene encodes CDR1 SGHRS and CDR2 YFSETQ. With 4 bases removed from V and 0 bases from J, the gap between germline ends came to 5 bases. CDR3: CASSPYSGNTIYF. DNA of the CDR3: TGCGCCAGCAGCCCGTACTCTGGAAACACCATATATTTT.

The rearrangement uses TRBV3-1 (or the pseudogene TRBV3-2) and TRBJ1-5, with D unclear. V was cut by 1 base and J by 4 bases, with 5 bases left in between. This CDR3 has 13 amino acids. Germline V CDR1 and CDR2: LGHDT, YNNKEL (reference sequence). The DNA of the CDR3 is TGTGCCAGCAGCCAAGGGGGAAATCAGCCCCAGCATTTT. Translating gives CASSQGGNQPQHF.

This clone has just one count. V usage is TRBV2 and J usage is TRBJ1-1; D is possibly TRBD1 (6 bases). The CDR3 runs 14 residues. Between the trimmed V and J ends, which lost 9 bases and 5 bases, there was a span of 19 bases. CDR1 and CDR2 (germline): SNHLY, FYNNEI. CDR3 coding DNA: TGTGCCAGGAAACTCCCATTACAGGGTACTGAAGCTTTCTTT. This translates into CARKLPLQGTEAFF.

The J gene is TRBJ1-2, the V gene TRBV29-1; possibly TRBD1 for D (5 bases). This CDR3 has 12 residues. Germline lookup yields CDR1 SQVTM and CDR2 ANQGSEA. Trimming left V 2 bases short and J 6 bases short, with 10 bases between. The CDR3: CSVERGGDGYTF. The CDR3 nucleotides are TGCAGCGTTGAAAGGGGCGGAGATGGCTACACCTTC.

The V and J genes are TRBV11-3 and TRBJ1-1; 8 bases map to TRBD1. CDR1 and CDR2 from the germline V gene are SGHNT and YENEEA. Trimming at V came to 5 bases and at J to 1 base, leaving 3 bases not matched to a gene. The CDR3 totals 14 residues. The CDR3 is CASSQDRENTEAFF. The CDR3 nucleotides read TGTGCCAGCAGCCAGGACAGGGAGAACACTGAAGCTTTCTTT.

The chain is built from TRBV30 and TRBJ2-7; unclear D gene. CDR1 is GTSNPN, CDR2 SVGIG, per germline (reference sequence). V lost 0 bases and J 8 bases, leaving 17 bases between the germline ends. The CDR3 extends over 14 amino acids. The CDR3 DNA reads as TGTGCCTGGAGTGTAGGCCTAGGCGGTTCACAGCAGTACTTC. It codes for CAWSVGLGGSQQYF.

The chain links TRBV29-1 to TRBJ2-5, with a possible D match to TRBD2 (7 bases). There are 14 residues in the CDR3. V lost 5 bases to trimming and J lost 2 bases, with 15 bases between them. CDR1 and CDR2 from the germline V gene are SQVTM and ANQGSEA. The CDR3: CSVSRGGLQETQYF. CDR3 in DNA: TGCAGCGTTAGTAGGGGGGGCCTTCAAGAGACCCAGTACTTC.

The V call is TRBV5-6, the J call TRBJ1-1; unclear D gene. The germline V gene encodes CDR1 SGHDT and CDR2 YYEEEE. Deletions cut 1 base from V and 0 bases from J, with 13 bases between. The CDR3 length is 16 residues. DNA of the CDR3: TGTGCCAGCAGCTTGCGGATGGGAGGGATGAACACTGAAGCTTTCTTT. Encoded protein: CASSLRMGGMNTEAFF.

The V and J genes are TRBV3-1 (or the pseudogene TRBV3-2) and TRBJ1-3, with D perhaps TRBD1 (5 bases). The CDR3 runs to 15 residues. Per the germline V gene, CDR1 is LGHDT and CDR2 is YNNKEL (reference sequence). V was shortened by 3 bases and J by 9 bases, with 18 bases between the two germline ends. As DNA, the CDR3 is TGTGCCAGCAGCCAGCGGGGACGTTTTGAGGGCACCATATATTTT. Residues: CASSQRGRFEGTIYF.

The J gene is TRBJ1-2, the V gene TRBV6-1; D gene uncertain. CDR1 is MNHNS, CDR2 SASEGT, per germline. The CDR3 runs 14 residues. The germline V and J ends were trimmed by 2 bases and 4 bases, with 11 bases remaining between them. The CDR3 spells CASSERSSSYGYTF. CDR3 coding DNA: TGTGCCAGCAGTGAAAGGAGCAGTTCCTATGGCTACACCTTC.

As DNA, the CDR3 is TGTGCCAGCTCACCTACAACGAACACTGAAGCTTTCTTT. Translating it yields CASSPTTNTEAFF. The V call is TRBV18, the J call TRBJ1-1; no definite D call. Between the trimmed V and J ends, which lost 3 bases and 1 base, there was a span of 6 bases. This CDR3 is built from 13 residues. Germline V gene lookup returns CDR1 KGHSH and CDR2 LQKENI. Variable domain in full (rest from reference TRBV18 and TRBJ1-1): NAGVMQNPRHLVRRRGQEARLRCSPMKGHSHVYWYRQLPEEGLKFMVYLQKENIIDESGMPKERFSAEFPKEGPSILRIQQVVRGDSAAYFCASSPTTNTEAFFGQGTRLTVV.